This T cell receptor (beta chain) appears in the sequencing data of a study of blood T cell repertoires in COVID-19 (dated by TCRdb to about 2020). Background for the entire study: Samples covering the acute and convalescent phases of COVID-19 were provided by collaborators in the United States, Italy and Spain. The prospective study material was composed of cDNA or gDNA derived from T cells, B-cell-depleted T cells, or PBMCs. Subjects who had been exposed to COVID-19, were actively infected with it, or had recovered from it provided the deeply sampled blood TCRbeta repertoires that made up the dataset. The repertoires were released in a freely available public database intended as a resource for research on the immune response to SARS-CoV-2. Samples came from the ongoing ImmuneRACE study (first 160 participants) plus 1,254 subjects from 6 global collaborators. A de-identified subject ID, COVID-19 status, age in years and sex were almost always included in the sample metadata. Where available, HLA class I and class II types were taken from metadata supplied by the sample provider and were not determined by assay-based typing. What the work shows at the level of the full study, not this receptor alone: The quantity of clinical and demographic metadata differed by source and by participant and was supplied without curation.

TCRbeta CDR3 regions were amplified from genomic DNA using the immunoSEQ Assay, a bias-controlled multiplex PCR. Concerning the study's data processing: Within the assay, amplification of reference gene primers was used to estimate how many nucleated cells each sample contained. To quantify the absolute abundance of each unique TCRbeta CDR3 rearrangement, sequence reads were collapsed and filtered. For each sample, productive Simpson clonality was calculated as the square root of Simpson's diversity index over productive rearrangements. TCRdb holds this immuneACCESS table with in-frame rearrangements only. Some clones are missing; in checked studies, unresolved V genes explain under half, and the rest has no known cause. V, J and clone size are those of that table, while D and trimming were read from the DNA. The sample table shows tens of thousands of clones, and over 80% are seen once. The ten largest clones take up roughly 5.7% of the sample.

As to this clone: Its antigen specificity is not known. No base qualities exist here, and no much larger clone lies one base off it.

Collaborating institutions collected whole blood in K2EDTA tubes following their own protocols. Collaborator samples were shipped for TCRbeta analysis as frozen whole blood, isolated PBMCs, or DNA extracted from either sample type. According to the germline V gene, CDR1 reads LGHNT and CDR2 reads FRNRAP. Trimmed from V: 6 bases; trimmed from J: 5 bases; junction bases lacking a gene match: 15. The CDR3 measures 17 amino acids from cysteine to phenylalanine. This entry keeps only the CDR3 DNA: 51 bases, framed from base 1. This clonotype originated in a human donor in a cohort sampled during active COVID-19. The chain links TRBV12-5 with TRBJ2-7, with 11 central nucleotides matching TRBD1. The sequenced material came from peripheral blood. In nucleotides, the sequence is TGTGCTAGTGGCCTTGATTCCTTCGGGACAGGGGGTCACGAGCAGTACTTC. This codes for CASGLDSFGTGGHEQYF.